The next 5 T cell receptor beta chains were all read from a single sample in a study of early T cells in non-severe SARS-CoV-2 infection. TCRdb re-called the 5' RACE reads through MiXCR, storing one row per CDR3 protein. The sample carries about 43,000 distinct CDR3 sequences, roughly a tenth recorded once. The specimen was whole blood. The receptor set was obtained from an adult who was a healthcare worker with PCR-confirmed SARS-CoV-2 infection or an uninfected control (not recorded which).

This clonotype showed up many times. This rearrangement joins TRBV20-1 to TRBJ1-1; D remains unclear. The CDR3 length is 12 residues. Trimming cost V 6 bases and J 6 bases, with 14 bases left between them. CDR1 and CDR2 from the germline V gene are DFQATT and SNEGSKA (reference sequence). Written as DNA, the CDR3 is TGCAGTGCCATTCCGGGTTTCTCTGAAGCTTTCTTT. Translated, it gives CSAIPGFSEAFF.

This clonotype was observed at least ten times. The chain carries TRBV7-2 and TRBJ2-3; D could derive from TRBD1 or TRBD2 (5 bases each). Per the germline V gene, CDR1 is SGHTA and CDR2 is FQGNSA. The V gene lost 0 bases and the J gene lost 0 bases, with 10 bases spanning the gap. This CDR3 has 16 residues. The CDR3 region has the DNA TGTGCCAGCAGCTTAGCCGGGACGGGAAGCACAGATACGCAGTATTTT. This sequence encodes CASSLAGTGSTDTQYF.

The chain has TRBV5-1 and TRBJ2-7, with TRBD1 as a possible D gene (5 bases). Germline lookup yields CDR1 SGHRS and CDR2 YFSETQ. Between the trimmed V and J ends, which lost 1 base and 5 bases, there was a span of 16 bases. The CDR3 spans 15 residues. The CDR3 region has the DNA TGCGCCAGCAGCTTGTTAGGGGAACGGTACCACGAGCAGTACTTC. This sequence encodes CASSLLGERYHEQYF.

The rearrangement uses TRBV11-1 and TRBJ1-2; no reliable D call. V dropped 3 bases and J dropped 1 base, with 3 bases sitting between them. The CDR3 loop spans 12 amino acids. CDR1 is SGHAT, CDR2 FQDESV, per germline (reference sequence). The CDR3: CASSFYNYGYTF. The CDR3 coding sequence is TGTGCCAGCAGCTTTTATAACTATGGCTACACCTTC.

This clonotype has a count of ten or more. A read error may produce the germline difference seen at one junction end. The gene calls are TRBV3-1 and TRBJ1-3; D is perhaps TRBD1 (5 bases). CDR1 is LGHDT and CDR2 is YNNKEL in the germline V gene (reference sequence). The CDR3 has 15 residues. This chain's CDR3 is CASSQPGHSENTIYF. As DNA, the CDR3 is TGTGCCAGCAGCCAACCGGGGCACTCTGAAAACACCATATATTTT.